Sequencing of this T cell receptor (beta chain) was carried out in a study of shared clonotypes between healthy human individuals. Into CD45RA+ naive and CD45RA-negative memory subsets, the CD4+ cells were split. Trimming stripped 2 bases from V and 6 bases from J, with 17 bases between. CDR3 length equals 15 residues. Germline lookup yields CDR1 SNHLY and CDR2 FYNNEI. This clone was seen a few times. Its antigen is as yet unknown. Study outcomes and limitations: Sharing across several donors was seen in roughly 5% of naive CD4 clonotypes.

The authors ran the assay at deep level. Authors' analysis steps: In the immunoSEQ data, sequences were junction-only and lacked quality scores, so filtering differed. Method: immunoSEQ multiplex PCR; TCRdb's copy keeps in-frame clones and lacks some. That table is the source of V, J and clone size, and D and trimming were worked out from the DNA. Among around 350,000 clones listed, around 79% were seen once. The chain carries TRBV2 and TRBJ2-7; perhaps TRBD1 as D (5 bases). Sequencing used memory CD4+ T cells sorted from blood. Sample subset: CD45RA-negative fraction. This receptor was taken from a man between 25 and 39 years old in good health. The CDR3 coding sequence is TGTGCCAGCAGTGAACCTAGGGGATCCGTTGCCGAGCAGTACTTC. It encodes CASSEPRGSVAEQYF.